This T cell receptor (beta chain) is drawn from a study of neoadjuvant nivolumab and ipilimumab in lung cancer. Findings and limits, study-wide: From pretherapy to surgery, tumor richness and clonality rose with dual therapy. Higher pretherapy blood TCR richness went with higher resected-tumor richness. TCR receptors were sequenced in few samples. Resected tumors had greater TCR richness and clonality than uninvolved lung.

This clone was picked up one time. Its matching antigen is unknown. Assay: immunoSEQ multiplex PCR; the TCRdb copy retains only in-frame clones and omits some. The repertoire holds about 4,700 clones, with about three quarters as singletons. The CDR3 extends over 14 amino acids. Germline CDR1 and CDR2: SGHRS and YFSETQ. V was clipped by 3 bases and J by 8 bases; unmatched bases: 7. The TCR was taken from an adult with non-small cell lung cancer. Some clones in this sample may be carry-over from other donors' samples. This material consisted of normal lung tissue adjacent to the tumor, taken after neoadjuvant nivolumab, alone or with ipilimumab, at or shortly before surgery. The chain has TRBV5-1 and TRBJ2-1, with 8 bases identical to TRBD2. CDR3 DNA: TGCGCCAGCAGCTCGGGGACTAGTAACCATGAGCAGTTCTTC. It is translated as CASSSGTSNHEQFF. The full variable domain, in which reference TRBV5-1 and TRBJ2-1 provide the parts outside the CDR3, is KAGVTQTPRYLIKTRGQQVTLSCSPISGHRSVSWYQQTPGQGLQFLFEYFSETQRNKGNFPGRFSGRQFSNSRSEMNVSTLELGDSALYLCASSSGTSNHEQFFGPGTRLTVL.